This T cell receptor beta chain was sequenced for a study of pediatric ulcerative colitis. The assay was run at survey level. Sequenced by immunoSEQ multiplex PCR; TCRdb stores in-frame clones only, minus some. Here the sample spans 40,000 to 55,000 clones, 78% being singletons. The CDR3 contains 13 residues. The V gene end was trimmed by 5 bases and the J gene end by 6 bases; junction bases not matched to a gene: 4. Looked up from germline, CDR1 is SGHRS and CDR2 is YFSETQ. One to two pinch biopsies were taken from the rectum during colonoscopy. Broader study findings: Compared with controls, ulcerative colitis showed greater blood-rectum clone sharing.

This clone was recorded a few times. What it recognizes is unknown. This clonotype was obtained from a girl aged 5 to 17 with moderate ulcerative colitis. The V and J genes are TRBV5-1 and TRBJ1-2, with 10 bases that match TRBD1. Sequences were obtained from gut tissue. The CDR3 region is CASRAGTGDGYTF. DNA of the CDR3: TGCGCCAGCAGGGCCGGGACAGGGGATGGCTACACCTTC. The complete variable domain, with remaining parts taken from reference TRBV5-1 and TRBJ1-2, reads KAGVTQTPRYLIKTRGQQVTLSCSPISGHRSVSWYQQTPGQGLQFLFEYFSETQRNKGNFPGRFSGRQFSNSRSEMNVSTLELGDSALYLCASRAGTGDGYTFGSGTRLTVV.